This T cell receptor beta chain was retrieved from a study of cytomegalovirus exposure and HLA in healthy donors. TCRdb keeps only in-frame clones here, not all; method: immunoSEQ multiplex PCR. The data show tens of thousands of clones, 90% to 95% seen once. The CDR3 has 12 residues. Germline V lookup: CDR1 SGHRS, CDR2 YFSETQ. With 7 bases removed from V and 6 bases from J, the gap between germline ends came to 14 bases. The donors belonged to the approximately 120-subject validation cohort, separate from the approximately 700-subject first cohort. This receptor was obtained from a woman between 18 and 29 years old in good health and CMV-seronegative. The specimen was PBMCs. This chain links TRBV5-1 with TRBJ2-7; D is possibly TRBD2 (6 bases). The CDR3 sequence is CASRESGSEQYF. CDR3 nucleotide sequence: TGCGCCAGCCGGGAGAGTGGGTCCGAGCAGTACTTC.